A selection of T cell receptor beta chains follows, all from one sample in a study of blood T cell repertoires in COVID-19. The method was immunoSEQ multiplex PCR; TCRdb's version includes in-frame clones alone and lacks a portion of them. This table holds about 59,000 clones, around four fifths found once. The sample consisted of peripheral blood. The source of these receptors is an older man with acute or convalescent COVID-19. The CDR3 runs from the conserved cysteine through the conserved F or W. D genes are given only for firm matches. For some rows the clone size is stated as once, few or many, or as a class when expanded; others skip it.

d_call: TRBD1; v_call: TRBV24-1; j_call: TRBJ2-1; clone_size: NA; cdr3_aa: CATSDMTGGNNEQFF; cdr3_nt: TGTGCCACCAGTGATATGACAGGGGGGAACAATGAGCAGTTCTTC
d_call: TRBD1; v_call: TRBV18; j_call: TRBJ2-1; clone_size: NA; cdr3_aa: CASSPPGQANSYNEQFF; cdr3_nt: TGTGCCAGCTCACCACCGGGACAGGCTAACTCCTACAATGAGCAGTTCTTC
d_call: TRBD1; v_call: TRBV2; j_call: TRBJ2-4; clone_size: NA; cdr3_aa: CAGAGTAFDIQYF; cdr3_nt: TGTGCCGGAGCCGGGACAGCGTTCGACATTCAGTACTTC
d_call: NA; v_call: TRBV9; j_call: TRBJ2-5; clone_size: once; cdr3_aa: CASSVTSTGETQYF; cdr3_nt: TGTGCCAGCAGCGTCACTTCCACCGGAGAGACCCAGTACTTC
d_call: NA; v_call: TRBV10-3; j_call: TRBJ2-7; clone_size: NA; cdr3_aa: CASFPEYEQYF; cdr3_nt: TGTGCCAGCTTTCCGGAGTACGAGCAGTACTTC
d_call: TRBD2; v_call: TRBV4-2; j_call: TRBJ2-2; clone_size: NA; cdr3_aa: CASRIAGVGTGELFF; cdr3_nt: TGTGCCAGCCGTATAGCGGGAGTGGGCACCGGGGAGCTGTTTTTT
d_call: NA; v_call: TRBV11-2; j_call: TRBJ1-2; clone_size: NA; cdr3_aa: CASSLSDTNYGYTF; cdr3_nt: TGTGCCAGCAGCTTGAGTGACACTAACTATGGCTACACCTTC
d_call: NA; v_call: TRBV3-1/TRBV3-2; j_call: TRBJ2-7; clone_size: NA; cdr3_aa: CASSLRRDGEQYF; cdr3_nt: TGTGCCAGCAGCCTCCGACGGGATGGCGAGCAGTACTTC
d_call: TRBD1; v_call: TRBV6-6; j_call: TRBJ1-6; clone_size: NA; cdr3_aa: CASSATGDNSPLHF; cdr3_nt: TGTGCCAGCAGCGCTACAGGGGATAATTCACCCCTCCACTTT
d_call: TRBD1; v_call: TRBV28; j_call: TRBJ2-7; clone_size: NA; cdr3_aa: CASSLDTGGFYEQYF; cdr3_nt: TGTGCCAGCAGTTTGGACACAGGGGGGTTCTACGAGCAGTACTTC
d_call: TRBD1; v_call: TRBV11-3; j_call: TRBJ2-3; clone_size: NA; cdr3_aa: CASSLTGQGLTDTQYF; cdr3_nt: TGTGCCAGCAGCTTAACCGGACAGGGGCTAACAGATACGCAGTATTTT
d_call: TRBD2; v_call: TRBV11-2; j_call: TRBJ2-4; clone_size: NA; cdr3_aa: CASSLDPRGGINIQYF; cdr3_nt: TGTGCCAGCAGCTTAGATCCCCGGGGGGGTATAAACATTCAGTACTTC
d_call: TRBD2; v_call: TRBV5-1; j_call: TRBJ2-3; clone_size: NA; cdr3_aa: CASSYSGGGADTQYF; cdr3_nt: TGCGCCAGCAGCTATAGCGGGGGTGGGGCAGATACGCAGTATTTT
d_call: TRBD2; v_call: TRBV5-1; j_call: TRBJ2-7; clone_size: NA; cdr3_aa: CASSPLAGGPGEQYF; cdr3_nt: TGCGCCAGCAGCCCCCTAGCGGGAGGGCCTGGCGAGCAGTACTTC
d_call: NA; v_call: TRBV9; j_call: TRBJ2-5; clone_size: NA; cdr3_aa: CASRKGLQETQYF; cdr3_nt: TGTGCCAGCAGGAAAGGACTACAAGAGACCCAGTACTTC
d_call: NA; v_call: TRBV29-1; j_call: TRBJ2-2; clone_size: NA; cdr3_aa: CSVTWWNTGELFF; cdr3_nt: TGCAGCGTTACTTGGTGGAACACCGGGGAGCTGTTTTTT
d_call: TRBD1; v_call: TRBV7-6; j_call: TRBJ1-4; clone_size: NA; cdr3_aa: CASSLGTGGSEKLFF; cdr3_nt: TGTGCCAGCAGCCTCGGGACAGGGGGAAGTGAAAAACTGTTTTTT
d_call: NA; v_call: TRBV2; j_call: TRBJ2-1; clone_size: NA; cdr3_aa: CASRETGDSYNEQFF; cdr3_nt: TGTGCCAGCAGAGAGACAGGCGACTCCTACAATGAGCAGTTCTTC
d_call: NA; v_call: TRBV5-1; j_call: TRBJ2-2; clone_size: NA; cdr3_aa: CASSSGTPAGELFF; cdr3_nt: TGCGCCAGCAGCTCCGGGACACCTGCCGGGGAGCTGTTTTTT
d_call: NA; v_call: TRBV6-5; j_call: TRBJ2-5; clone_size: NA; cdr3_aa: CASSSTGQETQYF; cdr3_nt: TGTGCCAGCAGTAGTACAGGGCAAGAGACCCAGTACTTC
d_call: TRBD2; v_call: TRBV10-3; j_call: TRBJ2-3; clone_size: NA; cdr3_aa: CAISSTSGPSDTQYF; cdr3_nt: TGTGCCATCAGTTCGACTAGCGGGCCGTCGGATACGCAGTATTTT
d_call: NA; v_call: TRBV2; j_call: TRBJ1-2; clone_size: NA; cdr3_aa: CASKSDSLYGYTF; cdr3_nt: TGTGCCAGCAAGTCGGACAGCTTGTATGGCTACACCTTC
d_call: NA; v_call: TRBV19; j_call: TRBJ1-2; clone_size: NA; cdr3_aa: CASIPTVKSDGYTF; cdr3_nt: TGTGCCAGTATACCGACAGTAAAGAGCGATGGCTACACCTTC
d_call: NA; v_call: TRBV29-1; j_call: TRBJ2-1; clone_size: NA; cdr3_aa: CSVEVGGGFDEQFF; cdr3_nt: TGCAGCGTTGAAGTTGGTGGGGGGTTTGATGAGCAGTTCTTC
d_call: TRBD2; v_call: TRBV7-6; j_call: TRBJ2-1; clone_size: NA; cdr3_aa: CASSFTSGTYNEQFF; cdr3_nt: TGTGCCAGCAGCTTCACTAGCGGGACCTACAATGAGCAGTTCTTC
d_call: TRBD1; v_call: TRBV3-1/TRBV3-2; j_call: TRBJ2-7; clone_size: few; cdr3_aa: CASSLQGAVYEQYF; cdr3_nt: TGTGCCAGCAGCCTGCAGGGGGCGGTCTACGAGCAGTACTTC
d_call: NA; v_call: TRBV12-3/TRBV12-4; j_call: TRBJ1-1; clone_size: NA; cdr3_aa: CASSARRETEAFF; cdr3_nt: TGTGCCAGCAGTGCCCGCAGGGAAACTGAAGCTTTCTTT
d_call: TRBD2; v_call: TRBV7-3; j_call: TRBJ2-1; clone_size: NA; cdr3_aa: CASSSGLAGGGRDEQFF; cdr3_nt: TGTGCCAGCAGCTCGGGACTAGCGGGAGGTGGTAGGGATGAGCAGTTCTTC